The source of this TCR beta chain is a study of vaccination and CD4 T cells after COVID-19. This sample's treatment: approximately nine-day PBMC culture with coronavirus spike peptide pools or control peptides (ViraFEST assay). Germline V CDR1 and CDR2: MNHNS, SASEGT. V was pared by 6 bases and J by 8 bases, with 16 bases between. The CDR3 covers 14 residues. Oncomine TCR Beta short-read sequencing was applied to DNA from cultured CD4+ T cells. TCRdb reprocessed the PCR reads with MiXCR, giving one entry per CDR3 protein. The sample holds about 15,000 distinct CDR3 sequences; 50% to 55% are singletons and the top ten take around an eighth. In the case of this clonotype: Its antigen is as yet unknown.

V is TRBV6-1 and J is TRBJ1-4; tentative D call: TRBD1 (5 bases). This sequence was found in a human donor who had recovered from COVID-19. Sequencing input: CD4+ T cells from blood, cultured in vitro. The CDR3 nucleotides are TGTGCCAGCAGCAGGGACCCGGTAGTAGAAAAACTGTTTTTT. It is translated as CASSRDPVVEKLFF.